Each of the 3 T cell receptor beta chains below was sequenced from the same sample in a study of cytomegalovirus exposure and HLA in healthy donors. Researchers ran the PCR with 60 Vbeta and 13 Jbeta primers. Using immunoSEQ multiplex PCR, the repertoire was profiled, and TCRdb retains in-frame clones only, with some absent. The sample carries under 200,000 clones, roughly 85% recorded once. Sequenced material: PBMCs. Source of these receptors: a man in his forties or fifties in good health and CMV-seronegative.

CDR3 bases: TGTGCCAGCAGAAAAACAGGGGGCGATCAGCCCCAGCATTTT. Translation gives CASRKTGGDQPQHF. The rearrangement joins TRBV6-5 to TRBJ1-5; 9 positions agree with TRBD1. The length of the CDR3 is 14 residues. V trimming: 6 bases; J trimming: 5 bases; junction bases outside the gene matches: 5. From germline, CDR1 is MNHEY and CDR2 SVGAGI.

The chain is built from TRBV9 and TRBJ2-7, with D maybe TRBD2 (6 bases). The length of the CDR3 is 14 residues. Per the germline V gene, CDR1 is SGDLS and CDR2 is YYNGEE. V lost 3 bases and J 3 bases, leaving 13 bases between the germline ends. The CDR3 DNA sequence: TGTGCCAGCAGCGCAATAGCGGAGAACTACGAGCAGTACTTC. Its protein is CASSAIAENYEQYF.

The V and J genes are TRBV28 and TRBJ1-4; D is unresolved. CDR1 MDHEN and CDR2 SYDVKM come from the germline V gene. Trimming removed 3 bases from V and 5 bases from J, with 4 bases in between. This CDR3 has 12 amino acids. CDR3 loop: CASSLANEKLFF. CDR3 DNA: TGTGCCAGCAGTTTGGCCAATGAAAAACTGTTTTTT.